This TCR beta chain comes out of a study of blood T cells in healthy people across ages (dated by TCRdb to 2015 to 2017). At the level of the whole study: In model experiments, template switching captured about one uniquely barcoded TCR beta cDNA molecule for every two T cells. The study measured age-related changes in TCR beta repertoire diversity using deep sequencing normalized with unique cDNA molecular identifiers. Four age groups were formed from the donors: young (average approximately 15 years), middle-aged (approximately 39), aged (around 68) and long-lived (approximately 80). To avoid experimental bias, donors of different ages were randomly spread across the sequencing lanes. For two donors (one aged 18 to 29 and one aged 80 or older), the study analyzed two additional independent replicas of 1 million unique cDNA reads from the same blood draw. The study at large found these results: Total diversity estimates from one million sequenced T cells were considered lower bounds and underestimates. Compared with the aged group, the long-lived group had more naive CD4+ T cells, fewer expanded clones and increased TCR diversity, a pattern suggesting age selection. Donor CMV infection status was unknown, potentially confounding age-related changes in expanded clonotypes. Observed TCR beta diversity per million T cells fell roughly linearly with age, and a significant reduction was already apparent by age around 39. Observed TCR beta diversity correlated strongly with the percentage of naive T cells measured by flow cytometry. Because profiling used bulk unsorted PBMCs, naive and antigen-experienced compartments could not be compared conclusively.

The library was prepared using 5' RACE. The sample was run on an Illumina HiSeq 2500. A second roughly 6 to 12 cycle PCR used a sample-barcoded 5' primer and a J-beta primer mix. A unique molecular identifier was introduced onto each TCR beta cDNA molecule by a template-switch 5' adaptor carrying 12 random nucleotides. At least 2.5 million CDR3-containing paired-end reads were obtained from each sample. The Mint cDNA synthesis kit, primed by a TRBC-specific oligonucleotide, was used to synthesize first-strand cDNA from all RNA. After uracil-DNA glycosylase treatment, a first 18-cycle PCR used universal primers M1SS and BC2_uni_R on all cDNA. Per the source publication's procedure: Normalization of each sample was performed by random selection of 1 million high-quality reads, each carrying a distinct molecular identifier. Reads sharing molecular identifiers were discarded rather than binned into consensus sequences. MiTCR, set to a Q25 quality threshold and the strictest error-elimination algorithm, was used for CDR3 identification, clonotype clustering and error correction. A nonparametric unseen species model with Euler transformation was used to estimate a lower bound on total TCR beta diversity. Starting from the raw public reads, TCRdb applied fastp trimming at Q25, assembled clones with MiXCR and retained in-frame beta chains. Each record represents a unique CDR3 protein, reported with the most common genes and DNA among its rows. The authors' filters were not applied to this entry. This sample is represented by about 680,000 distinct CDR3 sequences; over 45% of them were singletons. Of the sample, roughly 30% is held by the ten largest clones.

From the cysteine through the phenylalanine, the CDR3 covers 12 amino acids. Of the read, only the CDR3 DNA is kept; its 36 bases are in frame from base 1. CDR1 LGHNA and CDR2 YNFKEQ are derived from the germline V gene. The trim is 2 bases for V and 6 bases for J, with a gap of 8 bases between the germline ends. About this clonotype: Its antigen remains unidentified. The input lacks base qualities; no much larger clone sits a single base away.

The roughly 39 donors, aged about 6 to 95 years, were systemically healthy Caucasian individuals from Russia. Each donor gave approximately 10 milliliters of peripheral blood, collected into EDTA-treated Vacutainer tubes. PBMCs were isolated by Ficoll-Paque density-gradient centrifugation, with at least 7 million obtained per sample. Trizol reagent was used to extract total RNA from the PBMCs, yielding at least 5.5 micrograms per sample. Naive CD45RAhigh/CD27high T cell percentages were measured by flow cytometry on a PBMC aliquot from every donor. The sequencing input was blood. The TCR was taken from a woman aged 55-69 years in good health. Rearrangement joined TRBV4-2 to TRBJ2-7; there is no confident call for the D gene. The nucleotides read TGTGCCAGCAGCCAAATTGGTTGCGAGCAGTACTTC. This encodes CASSQIGCEQYF.